The clone carrying this TCR beta chain was found once. Trimming took 4 bases from V and 1 from J, leaving 17 bases between them. The CDR3 spans 17 residues. Germline lookup yields CDR1 SGDLS and CDR2 YYNGEE. A multiplex PCR was run with 60 Vbeta primers and 13 Jbeta primers. Method: immunoSEQ multiplex PCR; TCRdb's copy keeps in-frame clones and lacks some. The table has 100,000 to 150,000 clones, roughly 72% seen once. This record belongs to a study of cytomegalovirus exposure and HLA in healthy donors. Among the donors, all were healthy bone marrow donors. Sample: PBMCs. This chain connects TRBV9 to TRBJ2-2; TRBD1 is a possible D gene (6 bases). The TCR comes from a woman aged 50 to 60 in good health and CMV-seronegative. CDR3 protein: CASSLTPGQQNTGELFF. The DNA for the CDR3 is TGTGCCAGCAGCCTTACCCCAGGACAGCAGAACACCGGGGAGCTGTTTTTT.